Shown below are 2 T cell receptor beta chains from a single sample sequenced in a study of blood T cell repertoires in COVID-19. Assay used: immunoSEQ multiplex PCR; TCRdb lists only in-frame clones, some missing. The repertoire includes 150,000 to 190,000 clones, roughly 85% of them detected once, and more than 7.5% sits in the top ten. The sample was peripheral blood. These receptor sequences come from a woman aged 55-69 years with COVID-19, enrolled during active disease.

This chain joins TRBV11-1 and TRBJ2-7, with TRBD1 as a possible D gene (5 bases). V was trimmed by 5 bases and J by 7 bases, leaving 15 bases between them. The CDR3 totals 13 residues. From germline, CDR1 is SGHAT and CDR2 FQDESV (reference sequence). The CDR3 DNA sequence: TGTGCCAGCAGCCCCGACAGTACGTCGGAGCAGTACTTC. It translates to CASSPDSTSEQYF.

V usage is TRBV6-2 or TRBV6-3 and J usage is TRBJ1-2; D might be TRBD1 (5 bases). The CDR3 sequence is 15 residues long. V lost 4 bases and J 2 bases, leaving 14 bases between the germline ends. CDR1 is MNHEY, CDR2 SVGEGT, per germline. DNA for the CDR3: TGTGCCAGCAGTTCCACTTGGGGCAAGAACTATGGCTACACCTTC. It specifies CASSSTWGKNYGYTF.